The rows below give T cell receptor beta chains drawn from one sample of a study of shared clonotypes between healthy human individuals. Profiled with immunoSEQ multiplex PCR; TCRdb holds only in-frame clones, not every one. Among a few million clones listed, approximately 92% were seen once. The sequenced sample consisted of naive CD4+ T cells sorted from blood. The receptors derive from a man aged 18 to 29 in good health. Each CDR3 is given with its conserved first and last residue. D genes are given only for firm matches. The size field is filled for only some rows; it gives once, few, many or a size class.

TRBV19,TRBD1,TRBJ1-2,-,CASNDRQGYGYTF,TGTGCCAGTAACGATCGACAGGGTTATGGCTACACCTTC
TRBV25-1,-,TRBJ1-2,-,CASSGRERGYTF,TGTGCCAGCAGTGGAAGGGAGCGCGGCTACACCTTC
TRBV7-6,-,TRBJ2-7,-,CASSLGGGYYEQYF,TGTGCCAGCAGCTTAGGCGGAGGGTACTACGAGCAGTACTTC
TRBV4-1,-,TRBJ2-1,once,CASSPGGAAEKRSSYNEQFF,TGCGCCAGCAGCCCAGGGGGGGCAGCCGAGAAAAGGAGCTCCTACAATGAGCAGTTCTTC
TRBV10-3,-,TRBJ1-5,-,CAISPGGNSNQPQHF,TGTGCCATCAGTCCGGGGGGTAATAGCAATCAGCCCCAGCATTTT
TRBV10-2,TRBD1,TRBJ2-2,-,CASEGTANTGELFF,TGCGCCAGCGAAGGGACAGCGAACACCGGGGAGCTGTTTTTT
TRBV6-6,-,TRBJ1-2,-,CASSLGQGPAPGDF,TGTGCCAGCTCCCTTGGGCAGGGACCGGCCCCGGGGGATTTC
TRBV7-9,-,TRBJ2-3,-,CASSSNSAQSDTQYF,TGTGCCAGCAGTTCCAACTCGGCCCAGTCAGATACGCAGTATTTT
TRBV2,TRBD1,TRBJ2-7,-,CASRGQVEQYF,TGTGCCAGCAGAGGACAGGTCGAGCAGTACTTC
TRBV5-1,-,TRBJ2-7,once,CAKRYYEQYF,TGCGCCAAACGATATTACGAGCAGTACTTC
TRBV7-9,-,TRBJ2-3,-,CASSSSHSTDTQYF,TGTGCCAGCAGCTCGAGCCACTCCACAGATACGCAGTATTTT
TRBV5-1,-,TRBJ2-7,-,CASSLAKAGEQYF,TGCGCCAGCAGCTTGGCCAAGGCAGGCGAGCAGTACTTC
TRBV10-3,-,TRBJ2-3,-,CAIRRGTGTDTQYF,TGTGCCATTAGGAGGGGGACGGGCACAGATACGCAGTATTTT
TRBV4-1,TRBD1,TRBJ2-3,few,CASSQGKTGPDTQYF,TGCGCCAGCAGCCAAGGAAAGACAGGGCCAGATACGCAGTATTTT
TRBV10-3,TRBD1,TRBJ2-7,-,CAISPRTGEQYF,TGTGCCATCAGCCCACGGACAGGCGAGCAGTACTTC
TRBV29-1,TRBD1,TRBJ2-7,-,CSANRGVGEQYF,TGCAGCGCTAACAGGGGAGTTGGCGAGCAGTACTTC
TRBV30,-,TRBJ2-2,-,CAWIPGGQTGELFF,TGTGCCTGGATCCCCGGGGGGCAAACCGGGGAGCTGTTTTTT
TRBV2,-,TRBJ1-1,-,CASRVLGGLREAFF,TGTGCCAGCAGGGTGTTGGGGGGATTAAGGGAAGCTTTCTTT
TRBV2,-,TRBJ1-1,-,CASREQGREAFF,TGTGCCAGCAGAGAACAGGGCCGTGAAGCTTTCTTT
TRBV18,-,TRBJ2-6,-,CASLPGISGANVLTF,TGTGCCAGCTTACCAGGGATCTCTGGGGCCAACGTCCTGACTTTC
TRBV7-2,-,TRBJ2-3,-,CASSLVFRASTDTQYF,TGTGCCAGCAGCTTAGTATTTAGAGCAAGCACAGATACGCAGTATTTT
TRBV11-2,-,TRBJ1-3,-,CASSLGDVAGNTIYF,TGTGCCAGCAGCTTAGGGGATGTAGCTGGAAACACCATATATTTT
TRBV20-1,-,TRBJ1-2,once,CSAGGGYTF,TGCAGTGCTGGGGGAGGATACACCTTC
TRBV5-6,-,TRBJ2-1,-,CASSDKQYNEQFF,TGTGCCAGCAGCGACAAACAGTACAATGAGCAGTTCTTC
TRBV5-6,-,TRBJ2-3,-,CASSMRTGTDTQYF,TGTGCCAGCAGCATGCGGACTGGCACAGATACGCAGTATTTT
TRBV23-1,TRBD2,TRBJ2-1,-,CASSQRGGRAGNEQFF,TGCGCCAGCAGTCAACGGGGCGGGAGGGCCGGGAATGAGCAGTTCTTC
TRBV11-2,TRBD2,TRBJ2-5,-,CASSLVSGAFQETQYF,TGTGCCAGCAGCTTAGTAAGCGGGGCCTTCCAAGAGACCCAGTACTTC
TRBV14,TRBD2,TRBJ2-5,-,CASSQGTSGVYLYF,TGTGCCAGCAGCCAAGGGACTAGCGGAGTATATCTGTACTTC
TRBV18,-,TRBJ1-2,-,CASSPTRALVIQSYGYTF,TGTGCCAGCTCACCCACACGGGCCCTGGTAATTCAAAGTTATGGCTACACCTTC
TRBV30,TRBD1,TRBJ1-3,once,CAWSPGTGNTIYF,TGTGCCTGGAGTCCCGGGACAGGGAACACCATATATTTT
TRBV10-2,-,TRBJ1-5,-,CASSEAGDGQPQHF,TGCGCCAGCAGTGAGGCAGGAGATGGACAGCCCCAGCATTTT
TRBV6-4,TRBD1,TRBJ2-1,few,CASSEQGTNEQFF,TGTGCCAGCAGTGAACAGGGGACCAATGAGCAGTTCTTC
TRBV29-1,-,TRBJ2-2,-,CSVFSGTDSGGELFF,TGCAGCGTTTTTTCAGGGACCGATTCGGGCGGGGAGCTGTTTTTT
TRBV4-1,-,TRBJ1-1,many,CASSQDQGYTEAFF,TGCGCCAGCAGCCAAGATCAAGGGTACACTGAAGCTTTCTTT
TRBV18,-,TRBJ1-4,-,CASSPALAPGEKLFF,TGTGCCAGCTCACCGGCGTTGGCTCCGGGGGAAAAACTGTTTTTT
TRBV5-1,-,TRBJ2-2,-,CASSFTGRNTGELFF,TGCGCCAGCAGCTTTACGGGGCGGAACACCGGGGAGCTGTTTTTT
TRBV6-5,TRBD1,TRBJ2-3,-,CASSSRDRATDTQYF,TGTGCCAGCAGTTCCCGGGACAGGGCCACAGATACGCAGTATTTT
TRBV28,-,TRBJ2-2,-,CASSFGAGANTGELFF,TGTGCCAGCAGTTTCGGGGCAGGGGCGAACACCGGGGAGCTGTTTTTT
TRBV5-5,TRBD1,TRBJ2-6,-,CASRGWGQGTLTGANVLTF,TGTGCCAGCCGCGGTTGGGGACAGGGGACCCTTACTGGGGCCAACGTCCTGACTTTC
TRBV2,-,TRBJ2-2,-,CASGEQGQGTGELFF,TGTGCCAGCGGTGAACAGGGTCAGGGCACCGGGGAGCTGTTTTTT
TRBV5-1,TRBD2,TRBJ2-3,-,CASSLFQTSGYRDTDTQYF,TGCGCCAGCAGCTTGTTCCAGACTAGCGGGTACCGGGACACAGATACGCAGTATTTT
TRBV5-6,-,TRBJ2-1,-,CASSFTGNLFF,TGTGCCAGCAGCTTCACTGGGAACCTGTTCTTC
TRBV5-4,TRBD1,TRBJ1-6,once,CASSPGQGGTYNSPLHF,TGTGCCAGCAGCCCTGGACAGGGAGGGACCTATAATTCACCCCTCCACTTT
TRBV30,-,TRBJ2-7,-,CAWSPGGSSSEQYF,TGTGCCTGGAGTCCTGGGGGGAGCAGCTCCGAGCAGTACTTC
TRBV5-4,-,TRBJ1-1,-,CASSFGRLNTEAFF,TGTGCCAGCAGCTTTGGACGGTTAAACACTGAAGCTTTCTTT
TRBV30,-,TRBJ2-6,-,CACGGLSSGANVLTF,TGTGCCTGCGGGGGCCTCAGCTCTGGGGCCAACGTCCTGACTTTC
TRBV7-2,TRBD2,TRBJ2-3,-,CASSPPGGRATDTQYF,TGTGCCAGCAGCCCCCCCGGCGGGAGGGCCACAGATACGCAGTATTTT
TRBV5-1,-,TRBJ2-7,-,CASSPGGQRDYEQYF,TGCGCCAGCAGCCCCGGGGGCCAGAGGGACTACGAGCAGTACTTC
TRBV27,-,TRBJ1-1,-,CASRDGQLNTEAFF,TGTGCCAGCAGAGACGGACAGCTGAACACTGAAGCTTTCTTT
TRBV6-6,-,TRBJ1-3,-,CASSYGRGVRNTIYF,TGTGCCAGCAGTTACGGCAGGGGTGTCAGGAACACCATATATTTT
TRBV7-6,TRBD1,TRBJ2-2,-,CASSLTDRAAGELFF,TGTGCCAGCAGCTTAACCGACAGGGCGGCCGGGGAGCTGTTTTTT
TRBV7-6,TRBD2,TRBJ2-3,-,CASSPWTSGTGADTQYF,TGTGCCAGCAGCCCTTGGACTAGCGGGACGGGGGCAGATACGCAGTATTTT
TRBV5-6,-,TRBJ2-1,-,CASSPIGAGNEQFF,TGTGCCAGCAGCCCCATAGGAGCGGGCAATGAGCAGTTCTTC